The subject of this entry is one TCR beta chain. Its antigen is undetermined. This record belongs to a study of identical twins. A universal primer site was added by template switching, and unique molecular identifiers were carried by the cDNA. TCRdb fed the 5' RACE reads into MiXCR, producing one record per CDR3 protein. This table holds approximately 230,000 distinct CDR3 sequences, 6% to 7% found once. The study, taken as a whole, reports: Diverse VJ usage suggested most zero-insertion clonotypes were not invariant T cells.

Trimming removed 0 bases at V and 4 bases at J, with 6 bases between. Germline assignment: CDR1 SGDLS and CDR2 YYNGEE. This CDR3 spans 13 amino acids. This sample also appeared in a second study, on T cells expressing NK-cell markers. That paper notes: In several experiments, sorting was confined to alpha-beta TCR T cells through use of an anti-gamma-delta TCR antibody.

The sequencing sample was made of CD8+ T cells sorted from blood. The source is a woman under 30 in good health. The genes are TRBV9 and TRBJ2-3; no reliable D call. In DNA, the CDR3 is TGTGCCAGCAGCGTAGATGATCCAGATACGCAGTATTTT. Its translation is CASSVDDPDTQYF.